This TCR beta chain was recorded in a study of TIL therapy for anti-PD-1-resistant metastatic lung cancer. Study-wide context: Median patient age was approximately 59, ranging about 38-80 years.

Specified time point: pre-treatment sample, taken before nivolumab and TIL therapy. The immunoSEQ assay was v3. Survey-level samples got 2 million to 2.5 million read pairs; deep-level samples got roughly 5-6.5 million. Repertoires were generated with immunoSEQ multiplex PCR, while TCRdb's copy carries only in-frame clones and drops some. The sample lists 21,000 or so clones, about 78% occurring once. V lost 3 bases to trimming and J lost 0 bases, with 9 bases between them. The CDR3 sequence is 15 residues long. Germline CDR1 is MDHEN and CDR2 is SYDVKM. V is TRBV28 and J is TRBJ1-3; TRBD1 is a possible D gene (6 bases). The starting material was blood, obtained at baseline. This receptor was obtained from a person between 25 and 80 years old with non-small cell lung cancer. CDR3 sequence (DNA): TGTGCCAGCAGTTTTCCAGGGGTCTCTGGAAACACCATATATTTT. Encoded protein: CASSFPGVSGNTIYF. Combining the CDR3 with reference TRBV28 and TRBJ1-3 gives the whole variable domain DVKVTQSSRYLVKRTGEKVFLECVQDMDHENMFWYRQDPGLGLRLIYFSYDVKMKEKGDIPEGYSVSREKKERFSLILESASTNQTSMYLCASSFPGVSGNTIYFGEGSWLTVV.